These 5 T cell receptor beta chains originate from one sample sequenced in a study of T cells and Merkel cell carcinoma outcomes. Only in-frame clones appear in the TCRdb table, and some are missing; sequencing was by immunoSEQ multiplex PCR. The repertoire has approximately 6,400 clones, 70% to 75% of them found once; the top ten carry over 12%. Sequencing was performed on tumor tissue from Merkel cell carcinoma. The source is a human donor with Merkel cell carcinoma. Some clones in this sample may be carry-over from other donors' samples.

The CDR3 region has the DNA TGTGCCAGCAGCTTAGCGGGGAGGAACACTGAAGCTTTCTTT. It specifies CASSLAGRNTEAFF. The chain carries TRBV11-1 and TRBJ1-1; D is unresolved. The CDR3 is 14 amino acids. Germline V gene lookup returns CDR1 SGHAT and CDR2 FQDESV (reference sequence). The V end was cut by 0 bases, the J end by 1 base, with 6 bases between. Full variable domain (rest looked up from reference TRBV11-1 and TRBJ1-1): EAEVAQSPRYKITEKSQAVAFWCDPISGHATLYWYRQILGQGPELLVQFQDESVVDDSQLPKDRFSAERLKGVDSTLKIQPAELGDSAMYLCASSLAGRNTEAFFGQGTRLTVV.

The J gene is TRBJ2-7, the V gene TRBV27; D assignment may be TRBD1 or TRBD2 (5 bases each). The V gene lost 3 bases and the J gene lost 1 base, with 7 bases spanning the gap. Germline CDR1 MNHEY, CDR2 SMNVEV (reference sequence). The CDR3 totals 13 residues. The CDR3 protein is CASSFGASYEQYF. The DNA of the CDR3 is TGTGCCAGCAGTTTCGGGGCATCCTACGAGCAGTACTTC.

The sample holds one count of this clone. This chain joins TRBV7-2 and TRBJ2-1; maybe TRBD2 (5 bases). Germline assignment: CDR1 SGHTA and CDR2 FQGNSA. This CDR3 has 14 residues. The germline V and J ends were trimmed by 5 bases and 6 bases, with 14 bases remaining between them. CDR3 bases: TGTGCCAGCAGCCCGGGCGTAGCGCTCAATGAGCAGTTCTTC. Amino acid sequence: CASSPGVALNEQFF.

The CDR3 DNA reads as TGTGCCAGCAGCTTAGTACAGGGTAGTTTGGGTGGCGAGCAGTACTTC. Translation gives CASSLVQGSLGGEQYF. This chain uses TRBV7-8 with TRBJ2-7; a weak D match, TRBD1 (6 bases). V dropped 1 base and J dropped 6 bases, with 19 bases sitting between them. CDR1 and CDR2 from the germline V gene are SGHVS and FQNEAQ. The CDR3 has 16 residues.

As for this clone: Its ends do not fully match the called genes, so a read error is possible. CDR3 region: CASSLEGGNTETFF. As DNA, the CDR3 is TGCGCCAGCAGCTTGGAGGGGGGGAACACTGAAACTTTCTTT. The rearrangement uses TRBV5-1 and TRBJ1-1; tentative D call: TRBD1 (6 bases). The CDR3 contains 14 residues. Germline V gene data show CDR1 as SGHRS and CDR2 as YFSETQ.